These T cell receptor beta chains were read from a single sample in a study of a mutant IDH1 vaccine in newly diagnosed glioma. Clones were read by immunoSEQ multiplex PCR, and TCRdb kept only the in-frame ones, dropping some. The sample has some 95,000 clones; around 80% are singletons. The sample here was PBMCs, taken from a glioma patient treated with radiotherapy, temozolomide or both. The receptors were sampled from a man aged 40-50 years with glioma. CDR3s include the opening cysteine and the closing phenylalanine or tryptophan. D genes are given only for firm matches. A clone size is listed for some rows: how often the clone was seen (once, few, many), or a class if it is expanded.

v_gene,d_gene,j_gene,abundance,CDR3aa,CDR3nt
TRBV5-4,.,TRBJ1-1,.,CASSLDLNTEAFF,TGTGCCAGCAGCTTGGATCTGAACACTGAAGCTTTCTTT
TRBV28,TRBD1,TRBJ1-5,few,CASNSGQGANQPQHF,TGTGCCAGCAACTCAGGACAGGGAGCAAATCAGCCCCAGCATTTT
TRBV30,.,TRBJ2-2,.,CAWSAVQVNTGELFF,TGTGCCTGGAGTGCGGTCCAGGTGAACACCGGGGAGCTGTTTTTT
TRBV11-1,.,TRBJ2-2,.,CASTFLTGELFF,TGTGCCAGCACCTTCTTGACCGGGGAGCTGTTTTTT
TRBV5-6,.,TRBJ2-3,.,CATSLGSTPSTDTQYF,TGTGCCACCTCCCTGGGGAGCACACCTAGCACAGATACGCAGTATTTT
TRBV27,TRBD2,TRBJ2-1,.,CASRTGLAGENNEQFF,TGTGCCAGCAGGACGGGACTAGCGGGAGAAAACAATGAGCAGTTCTTC
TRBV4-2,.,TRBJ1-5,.,CASSQVASGGSQPQHF,TGTGCCAGCAGCCAAGTAGCTTCCGGGGGAAGTCAGCCCCAGCATTTT
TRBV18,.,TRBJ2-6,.,CASSPGTSGANVLTF,TGTGCCAGCTCACCGGGGACCTCTGGGGCCAACGTCCTGACTTTC
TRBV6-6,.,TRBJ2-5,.,CAIAPLDHIETQYF,TGTGCCATCGCGCCCTTGGACCATATAGAGACCCAGTACTTC
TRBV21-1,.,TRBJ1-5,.,CASSKAGERRDQPQHF,TGTGCCAGCAGCAAAGCAGGGGAAAGAAGGGATCAGCCCCAGCATTTT
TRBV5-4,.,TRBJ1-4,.,CATRTDTNEKLFF,TGTGCCACCAGGACCGACACTAATGAAAAACTGTTTTTT